The 29 T cell receptor beta chains below were found in one sample sequenced in a study of OX40 agonist ivuxolimab in advanced cancers. The method was immunoSEQ multiplex PCR; TCRdb's version includes in-frame clones alone and lacks a portion of them. The repertoire holds tens of thousands of clones, with around 94% as singletons. The sequencing used CD4+ or CD8+ T cells sorted from blood, collected in a trial of the OX40 agonist ivuxolimab. These receptors were obtained from an adult with an advanced solid tumor such as melanoma, head and neck, liver or kidney cancer.

This chain connects TRBV28 to TRBJ2-3, with D possibly matching TRBD2 (5 bases). The CDR3 loop spans 13 amino acids. The germline gives CDR1 MDHEN, CDR2 SYDVKM. Trimming removed 8 bases at V and 2 bases at J, with 11 bases between. The CDR3 DNA reads as TGTGCCAGCCGGGGTCGGATCACAGATACGCAGTATTTT. Translation gives CASRGRITDTQYF.

The count of this clone is one. One junction end disagrees with the germline gene, perhaps due to a read error. The chain is built from TRBV27 and TRBJ2-6; D might be TRBD1 (6 bases). This CDR3 comprises 16 residues. The germline gives CDR1 MNHEY, CDR2 SMNVEV (reference sequence). This chain's CDR3 is CASSLVGASGANALTF. CDR3 bases: TGTGCCAGCAGTTTAGTGGGGGCCTCTGGGGCCAACGCCCTGACTTTC.

V and J are TRBV2 and TRBJ2-3; 12 bases map to TRBD2. The germline V gene has CDR1 SNHLY and CDR2 FYNNEI. J gave up 6 bases and V 8 bases, and 12 bases lay outside the gene matches. The CDR3 runs to 16 residues. CDR3 sequence (DNA): TGTGCCAGCCGGACAGGACTAGCGGGGTTCGGGGATACGCAGTATTTT. Protein: CASRTGLAGFGDTQYF.

This sequence joins TRBV19 and TRBJ2-7, with D possibly TRBD1 on 6 matching bases. The CDR3 totals 15 residues. Germline V lookup: CDR1 LNHDA, CDR2 SQIVND (reference sequence). V gave up 6 bases and J gave up 0 bases, with 15 bases separating them. CDR3 residues: CASRQAGTYSYEQYF. CDR3 sequence (DNA): TGTGCCAGTAGGCAAGCCGGGACATACTCCTACGAGCAGTACTTC.

This chain connects TRBV7-8 to TRBJ2-7; TRBD1 aligns across 9 bases. V lost 7 bases and J lost 5; bases outside the gene matches: 9. The CDR3 length is 14 residues. Germline V gene data show CDR1 as SGHVS and CDR2 as FQNEAQ. CDR3 DNA sequence: TGTGCCAGCAATTCGGGGACAGGGCCACACGAGCAGTACTTC. Its translation: CASNSGTGPHEQYF.

The chain joins TRBV19 to TRBJ1-5, with a tentative D call TRBD1 (6 bases). Germline loops: CDR1 LNHDA, CDR2 SQIVND (reference sequence). The V end was cut by 5 bases, the J end by 4 bases, with 9 bases between. The CDR3 spans 13 residues. The CDR3 protein is CASSPQGNQPQHF. In DNA form, the CDR3 reads TGTGCCAGTAGTCCTCAGGGGAATCAGCCCCAGCATTTT.

This clone was detected only once. This chain uses TRBV28 with TRBJ2-7; 10 bases agree with TRBD2. The germline gives CDR1 MDHEN, CDR2 SYDVKM. Trimming took 4 bases from V and 6 from J; bases not matched to a gene: 12. CDR3 length equals 16 residues. The CDR3 spells CASSWAGSGRAIEQYF. CDR3 DNA: TGTGCCAGCAGTTGGGCGGGGAGCGGGAGGGCCATCGAGCAGTACTTC. Full variable domain (outside the CDR3, taken from reference TRBV28 and TRBJ2-7): DVKVTQSSRYLVKRTGEKVFLECVQDMDHENMFWYRQDPGLGLRLIYFSYDVKMKEKGDIPEGYSVSREKKERFSLILESASTNQTSMYLCASSWAGSGRAIEQYFGPGTRLTVT.

The chain is built from TRBV25-1 and TRBJ2-7, with D uncertain. V was clipped by 5 bases and J by 3 bases, with 11 bases between them. The CDR3 loop spans 13 amino acids. Germline CDR1 is MGHDK and CDR2 is SYGVNS. Written as DNA, the CDR3 is TGTGCCAGCAGTTTCTCTATTTACTACGAGCAGTACTTC. Translation gives CASSFSIYYEQYF.

The V and J genes are TRBV7-9 and TRBJ1-3, with no clear D. V was clipped by 5 bases and J by 0 bases, with 8 bases between them. From germline, CDR1 is SEHNR and CDR2 FQNEAQ (reference sequence). The CDR3 is 14 residues long. CDR3 sequence reads: CASSPSPSGNTIYF. The CDR3 bases are TGTGCCAGCAGCCCGTCTCCCTCTGGAAACACCATATATTTT.

The genes are TRBV7-8 and TRBJ1-4; 12 bases align to TRBD1. Germline CDR1 and CDR2: SGHVS and FQNEAQ. V was clipped by 4 bases and J by 0 bases; unmatched bases: 6. The CDR3 spans 18 residues. This CDR3 is CASSSPGQGATTNEKLFF. The DNA of the CDR3 is TGTGCCAGCAGCTCCCCGGGACAGGGGGCTACAACTAATGAAAAACTGTTTTTT. Variable domain in full (rest from reference TRBV7-8 and TRBJ1-4): GAGVSQSPRYKVAKRGQDVALRCDPISGHVSLFWYQQALGQGPEFLTYFQNEAQLDKSGLPSDRFFAERPEGSVSTLKIQRTQQEDSAVYLCASSSPGQGATTNEKLFFGSGTQLSVL.

CDR3 DNA sequence: TGTGCCAGCAGCCTCGGGACTAGCACAATGGAGCAGTACTTC. Translating gives CASSLGTSTMEQYF. This chain uses TRBV7-8 with TRBJ2-7, with TRBD2 matching over 9 bases. Germline CDR1 SGHVS, CDR2 FQNEAQ. Trimming at V came to 5 bases and at J to 7 bases, leaving 9 bases not matched to a gene. The CDR3 totals 14 residues.

The J gene is TRBJ2-7, the V gene TRBV4-2, with D hard to call. This CDR3 spans 14 amino acids. The germline V and J ends were trimmed by 0 bases and 0 bases, with 6 bases remaining between them. The germline CDR1 and CDR2 sequences are LGHNA and YNFKEQ. CDR3 nucleotides: TGTGCCAGCAGCCAAGACCTGAGCTCCTACGAGCAGTACTTC. Translation gives CASSQDLSSYEQYF.

V gene TRBV5-1 combines with J gene TRBJ2-3, with a possible D match to TRBD2 (5 bases). The length of the CDR3 is 16 residues. Germline V gives CDR1 SGHRS, CDR2 YFSETQ. V was pared by 0 bases and J by 0 bases, with 11 bases between. In DNA form, the CDR3 reads TGCGCCAGCAGCTTGGCCACTAGTGGGAGCACAGATACGCAGTATTTT. Translation gives CASSLATSGSTDTQYF.

The chain couples TRBV28 to TRBJ2-7; 9 bases match TRBD1. Per germline, CDR1 MDHEN and CDR2 SYDVKM. The length of the CDR3 is 15 residues. V trimming: 3 bases; J trimming: 4 bases; junction bases outside the gene matches: 7. The CDR3: CASSFIRTGVYEQYF. The CDR3 DNA reads TGTGCCAGCAGTTTTATACGGACAGGGGTTTACGAGCAGTACTTC.

This sequence joins TRBV5-1 and TRBJ2-1; 11 positions match TRBD2. The CDR3 loop spans 17 amino acids. The junction had 5 bases not matched to a gene; V was cut back by 3 bases and J by 0 bases. Germline-derived CDR1 and CDR2 are SGHRS and YFSETQ. CDR3 in DNA: TGCGCCAGCAGCTCACCGACTAGCGGGGACTCCTACAATGAGCAGTTCTTC. It translates to CASSSPTSGDSYNEQFF.

The V and J genes are TRBV19 and TRBJ1-5, with a weak D call TRBD1 (6 bases). The CDR3 is made up of 14 amino acids. V was clipped by 7 bases and J by 3 bases, with 13 bases between them. From germline, CDR1 is LNHDA and CDR2 SQIVND (reference sequence). The CDR3 region is CASNSGDTNQPQHF. The CDR3 nucleotides read TGTGCCAGTAATTCGGGGGACACCAATCAGCCCCAGCATTTT.

The V gene is TRBV7-9, the J gene TRBJ2-1; 7 bases are a match to TRBD2. The CDR3 totals 15 residues. V trimming: 3 bases; J trimming: 6 bases; junction bases outside the gene matches: 8. Germline V CDR1 and CDR2: SEHNR, FQNEAQ (reference sequence). CDR3 region: CASSFEGGWINEQFF. The CDR3 DNA reads TGTGCCAGCAGCTTTGAGGGAGGGTGGATCAATGAGCAGTTCTTC. Full variable domain (outside the CDR3, taken from reference TRBV7-9 and TRBJ2-1): DTGVSQNPRHKITKRGQNVTFRCDPISEHNRLYWYRQTLGQGPEFLTYFQNEAQLEKSRLLSDRFSAERPKGSFSTLEIQRTEQGDSAMYLCASSFEGGWINEQFFGPGTRLTVL.

V gene TRBV6-5 combines with J gene TRBJ1-5, with D perhaps matching TRBD1 (6 bases). The germline V and J ends were trimmed by 6 bases and 7 bases, with 16 bases remaining between them. Germline V CDR1 and CDR2: MNHEY, SVGAGI. The CDR3 spans 14 residues. The CDR3: CASRSLTGWQPQHF. As DNA, the CDR3 is TGTGCCAGCAGGAGCCTCACAGGGTGGCAGCCCCAGCATTTT.

This sequence joins TRBV6-5 and TRBJ2-1; D remains ambiguous. Germline loops: CDR1 MNHEY, CDR2 SVGAGI. The CDR3 contains 15 residues. Trimming left V 6 bases short and J 4 bases short, with 16 bases between. The CDR3: CASSHVSPSYNEQFF. CDR3 in DNA: TGTGCCAGCAGCCACGTGTCTCCCTCATACAATGAGCAGTTCTTC.

A single count supports this clone. The J gene is TRBJ2-7, the V gene TRBV6-1, with 10 bases fitting TRBD2. This CDR3 contains 14 residues. Trimming removed 2 bases from V and 3 bases from J; junction bases left unmatched: 1. The V gene's germline CDR1 is MNHNS and CDR2 SASEGT. The CDR3 reads CASSESSGGYEQYF. DNA of the CDR3: TGTGCCAGCAGTGAATCTAGCGGGGGCTACGAGCAGTACTTC.

The rearrangement uses TRBV19 and TRBJ2-1, with D possibly being TRBD1 (5 bases). Trimming took off 6 bases at V and 8 bases at J, with 17 bases between the two ends. Germline V gene data show CDR1 as LNHDA and CDR2 as SQIVND (reference sequence). The CDR3 runs to 14 residues. The DNA of the CDR3 is TGTGCCAGTAGGAAGGGGTTATTCAGGGATGAGCAGTTCTTC. Translated, it gives CASRKGLFRDEQFF.

The gene calls are TRBV19 and TRBJ2-7; 9 positions agree with TRBD1. After removal of 3 bases from V and 5 bases from J, the junction contained 2 bases not matched to a gene. CDR1 and CDR2 from the germline V gene are LNHDA and SQIVND (reference sequence). CDR3 length: 13 amino acids. CDR3 coding DNA: TGTGCCAGTAGTATCGGGACAGGGAACGAGCAGTACTTC. This translates into CASSIGTGNEQYF.

V is TRBV15 and J is TRBJ2-3; D may be TRBD2 (7 bases). The CDR3 has 15 amino acids. The germline gives CDR1 LNHNV, CDR2 YYDKDF (reference sequence). Trimming cost V 0 bases and J 4 bases, with 11 bases left between them. The CDR3 region has the DNA TGTGCCACCAGCAGAGATCGGCGGGGGCCAGATACGCAGTATTTT. Translating it yields CATSRDRRGPDTQYF.

V gene TRBV11-2 combines with J gene TRBJ2-7, with 7 bases lining up with TRBD1. V lost 1 base, J lost 1 base, and 10 bases stayed unmatched. The CDR3 extends over 17 amino acids. Germline CDR1 reads SGHAT; CDR2 reads FQNNGV. The CDR3 loop is CASSLGFAGGTSYEQYF. The CDR3 nucleotides are TGTGCCAGCAGCTTAGGTTTCGCAGGGGGTACATCCTACGAGCAGTACTTC.

The sample holds one count of this clone. V and J are TRBV7-6 and TRBJ1-5, with TRBD1 matching over 7 bases. Germline CDR1 and CDR2: SGHVS and FNYEAQ. V shed 1 base, J shed 6 bases, and the junction held 15 bases outside the gene matches. CDR3 length equals 18 residues. Written as DNA, the CDR3 is TGTGCCAGCAGCTTAGGTTTAGGGATGGGACAGTTTAGTCAGCCCCAGCATTTT. This translates into CASSLGLGMGQFSQPQHF.

The genes are TRBV5-8 and TRBJ2-7; D is ambiguous. Trimming shortened V by 5 bases and J by 2 bases, and 11 bases separated the two germline ends. The V gene's germline CDR1 is SGHTS and CDR2 YDEGEE. The CDR3 is made up of 13 amino acids. The CDR3 is CASRAEGTYEQYF. The CDR3 nucleotides read TGTGCCAGCAGGGCCGAAGGCACCTACGAGCAGTACTTC.

The gene calls are TRBV27 and TRBJ2-2, with unresolved D. Trimming removed 5 bases from V and 2 bases from J, with 9 bases in between. Germline V gene data show CDR1 as MNHEY and CDR2 as SMNVEV (reference sequence). CDR3 length equals 14 residues. CDR3 sequence reads: CASSTEVNTGELFF. The CDR3 nucleotides are TGTGCCAGCAGTACTGAGGTCAACACCGGGGAGCTGTTTTTT.

CDR3 bases: TGCAGCGTTGAAGGTCAGGGAGGATCCTACGAGCAGTACTTC. Protein product: CSVEGQGGSYEQYF. The J gene is TRBJ2-7, the V gene TRBV29-1; perhaps TRBD2 as D (6 bases). The V end lost 1 base, the J end lost 1 base, and 11 bases lay between the germline ends. Germline CDR1 is SQVTM and CDR2 is ANQGSEA. The CDR3 has 14 amino acids.

J is TRBJ2-1 and V is TRBV6-5; 9 nucleotides align to TRBD2. V was pared by 6 bases and J by 0 bases, with 3 bases of the junction left unmatched. Germline V gene sequence: CDR1 MNHEY, CDR2 SVGAGI. The CDR3 length is 15 residues. CDR3: CASSVSGSSYNEQFF. The CDR3 nucleotides are TGTGCCAGCAGCGTTAGCGGGAGCTCCTACAATGAGCAGTTCTTC.